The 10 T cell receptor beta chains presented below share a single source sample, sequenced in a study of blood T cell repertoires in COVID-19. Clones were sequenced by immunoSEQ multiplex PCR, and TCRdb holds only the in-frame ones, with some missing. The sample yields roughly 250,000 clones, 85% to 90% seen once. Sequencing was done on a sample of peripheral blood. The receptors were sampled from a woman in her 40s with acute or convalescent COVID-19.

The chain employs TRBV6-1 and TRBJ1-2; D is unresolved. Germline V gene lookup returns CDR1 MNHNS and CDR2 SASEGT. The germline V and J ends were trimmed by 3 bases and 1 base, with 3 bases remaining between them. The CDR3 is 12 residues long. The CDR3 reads CASSDINYGYTF. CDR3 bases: TGTGCCAGCAGTGACATTAACTATGGCTACACCTTC.

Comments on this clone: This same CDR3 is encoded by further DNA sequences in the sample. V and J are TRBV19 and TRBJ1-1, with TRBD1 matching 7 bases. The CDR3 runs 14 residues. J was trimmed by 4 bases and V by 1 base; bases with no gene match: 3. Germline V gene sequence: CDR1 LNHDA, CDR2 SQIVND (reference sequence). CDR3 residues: CASSIGQGGTEAFF. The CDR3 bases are TGTGCCAGTAGTATAGGTCAGGGGGGCACTGAAGCTTTCTTT.

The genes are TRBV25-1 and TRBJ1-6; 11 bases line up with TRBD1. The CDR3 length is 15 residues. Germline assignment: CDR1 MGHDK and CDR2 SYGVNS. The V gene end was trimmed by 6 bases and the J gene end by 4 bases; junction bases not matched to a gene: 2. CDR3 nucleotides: TGTGCCAGCAGAGGACAGGGGGCTTATAATTCACCCCTCCACTTT. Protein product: CASRGQGAYNSPLHF.

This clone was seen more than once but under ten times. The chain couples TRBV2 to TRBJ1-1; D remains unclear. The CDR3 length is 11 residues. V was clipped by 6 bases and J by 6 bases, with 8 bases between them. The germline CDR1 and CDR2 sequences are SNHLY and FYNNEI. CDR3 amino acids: CASSPFAEAFF. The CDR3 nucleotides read TGTGCCAGCAGCCCCTTCGCTGAAGCTTTCTTT.

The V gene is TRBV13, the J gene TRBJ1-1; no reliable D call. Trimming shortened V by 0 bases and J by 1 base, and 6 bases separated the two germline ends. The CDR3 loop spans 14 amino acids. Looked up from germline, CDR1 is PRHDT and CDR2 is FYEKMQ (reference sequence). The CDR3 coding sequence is TGTGCCAGCAGCTTAGGCTTCTCGAACACTGAAGCTTTCTTT. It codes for CASSLGFSNTEAFF. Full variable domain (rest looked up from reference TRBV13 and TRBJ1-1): AAGVIQSPRHLIKEKRETATLKCYPIPRHDTVYWYQQGPGQDPQFLISFYEKMQSDKGSIPDRFSAQQFSDYHSELNMSSLELGDSALYFCASSLGFSNTEAFFGQGTRLTVV.

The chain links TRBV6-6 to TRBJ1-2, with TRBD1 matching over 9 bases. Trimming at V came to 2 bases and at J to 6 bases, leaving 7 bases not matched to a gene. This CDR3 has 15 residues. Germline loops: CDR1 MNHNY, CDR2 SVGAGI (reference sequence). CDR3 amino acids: CASSYPIGQGNGYTF. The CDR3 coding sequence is TGTGCCAGCAGTTACCCCATAGGACAGGGGAATGGCTACACCTTC.

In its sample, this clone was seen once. CDR3 protein: CASSVGDFDGGELFF. As DNA, the CDR3 is TGTGCCAGCAGCGTGGGGGACTTTGACGGCGGGGAGCTGTTTTTT. The gene calls are TRBV11-2 and TRBJ2-2; perhaps TRBD2 as D (6 bases). The CDR3 runs to 15 residues. Trimming took 5 bases from V and 7 from J, leaving 17 bases between them. Germline assignment: CDR1 SGHAT and CDR2 FQNNGV. Looking up the rest from reference TRBV11-2 and TRBJ2-2 gives the full variable domain: EAGVAQSPRYKIIEKRQSVAFWCNPISGHATLYWYQQILGQGPKLLIQFQNNGVVDDSQLPKDRFSAERLKGVDSTLKIQPAKLEDSAVYLCASSVGDFDGGELFFGEGSRLTVL.

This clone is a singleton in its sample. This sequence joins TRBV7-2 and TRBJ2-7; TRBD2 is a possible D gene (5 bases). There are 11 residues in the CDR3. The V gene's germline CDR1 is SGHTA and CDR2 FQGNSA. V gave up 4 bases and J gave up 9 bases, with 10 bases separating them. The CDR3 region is CASSSGGRQYV. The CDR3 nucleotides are TGTGCCAGCAGCTCCGGAGGTCGGCAGTACGTC.

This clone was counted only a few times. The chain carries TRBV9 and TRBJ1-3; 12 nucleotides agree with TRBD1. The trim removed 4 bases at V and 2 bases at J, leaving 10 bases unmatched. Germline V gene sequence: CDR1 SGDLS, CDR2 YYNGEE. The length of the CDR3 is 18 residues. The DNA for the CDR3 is TGTGCCAGCAGCTACCGGGACAGGGGGCCCCCCCCTGGAAACACCATATATTTT. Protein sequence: CASSYRDRGPPPGNTIYF.

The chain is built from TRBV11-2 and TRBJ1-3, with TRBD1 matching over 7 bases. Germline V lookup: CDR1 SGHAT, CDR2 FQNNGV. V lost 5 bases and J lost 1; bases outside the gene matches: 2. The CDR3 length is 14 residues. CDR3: CASSQGGSGNTIYF. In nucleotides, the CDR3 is TGTGCCAGCAGCCAGGGGGGTTCTGGAAACACCATATATTTT.